A single sample gave rise to the 14 T cell receptor beta chains below, sequenced in a study of post-analysis software for immune sequencing data. Study-wide results and caveats: Among roughly five TRBV segments more frequent in patients than controls were TRBV5-6, TRBV5-1 and TRBV20-1.

TCR beta cDNA libraries had unique molecular identifiers. From the PCR reads, TCRdb called clonotypes with MiXCR, one entry per CDR3 protein. This sample has approximately 630,000 distinct CDR3 sequences, with 55% to 60% found just once. These receptors' targets are unknown. The sample comprised blood. The receptors here all came from a girl aged 2 to 10 with multiple sclerosis.

Details on this clonotype: The CDR3 carries no conserved terminal phenylalanine or tryptophan, so it likely arises from a read error. CDR3 in amino acids: CATSSGQDSSYNSPLHV. The CDR3 DNA sequence: TGTGCCACCAGCAGCGGACAGGACAGCTCCTATAATTCACCCCTCCACGTT. This chain uses TRBV15 with TRBJ1-6; the match to TRBD1 covers 7 bases. The CDR3 consists of 17 residues. After removal of 3 bases from V and 0 bases from J, the junction contained 5 bases not matched to a gene. Germline V gene sequence: CDR1 LNHNV, CDR2 YYDKDF (reference sequence).

For this clonotype: The junction departs from the called germline gene at one end, perhaps through a read error. The gene calls are TRBV5-1 and TRBJ2-1, with a possible D match to TRBD2 (5 bases). This CDR3 spans 15 amino acids. The V gene's germline CDR1 is SGHRS and CDR2 YFSETQ. The CDR3 nucleotides read TGCGCCGGCAGCTCACCCACTAGTTATGGCAATGAGCAGTTCTTC. Residues: CAGSSPTSYGNEQFF.

This clonotype has more than one count but fewer than ten. The rearrangement links TRBV29-1 to TRBJ2-7; 8 positions match TRBD2. The CDR3 consists of 13 residues. J gave up 1 base and V 5 bases, and 4 bases lay outside the gene matches. Looked up from germline, CDR1 is SQVTM and CDR2 is ANQGSEA. CDR3 DNA sequence: TGCAGCGTTTACAAGCGGGAGTCCTACGAGCAGTACTTC. Its translation is CSVYKRESYEQYF.

The chain employs TRBV5-1 and TRBJ2-1, with TRBD2 matching 13 bases. V was pared by 0 bases and J by 4 bases, with 4 bases of the junction left unmatched. Germline V gene data show CDR1 as SGHRS and CDR2 as YFSETQ. The CDR3 has 17 residues. CDR3 protein: CASSLAKLAGGYNEQFF. The CDR3 region has the DNA TGCGCCAGCAGCTTGGCCAAACTAGCGGGAGGGTACAATGAGCAGTTCTTC.

Only a few counts were recorded for this clonotype. The junction departs from germline at one end; a sequencing error may be responsible. The chain uses TRBV12-3 or TRBV12-4 and TRBJ2-6, with D maybe TRBD1 (6 bases). This CDR3 has 15 amino acids. The CDR3 bases are TGCGCCAGCAGCTTGAGGGGGTCTGGGGCCAACGTCCTGACTTTC. Translation: CASSLRGSGANVLTF.

The chain combines TRBV11-2 with TRBJ2-1, with 13 bases matching TRBD2. V trimming: 4 bases; J trimming: 3 bases; junction bases outside the gene matches: 6. The CDR3 is made up of 17 amino acids. Germline V gene data show CDR1 as SGHAT and CDR2 as FQNNGV. The CDR3: CASSSPGLAGVYNEQFF. In nucleotides, the CDR3 is TGTGCCAGCAGCTCTCCAGGACTAGCGGGAGTCTACAATGAGCAGTTCTTC.

The genes are TRBV11-2 and TRBJ2-1; D could derive from TRBD1 or TRBD2 (5 bases each). V lost 5 bases and J 9 bases, leaving 11 bases between the germline ends. CDR1 and CDR2 (germline): SGHAT, FQNNGV. The CDR3 sequence is 12 residues long. As DNA, the CDR3 is TGTGCCAGCAGCCGCAGGGACGCTGAGCAGTTCTTC. The encoded protein is CASSRRDAEQFF.

This chain connects TRBV29-1 to TRBJ2-7; 12 nucleotides agree with TRBD1. Germline CDR1 reads SQVTM; CDR2 reads ANQGSEA. The CDR3 covers 14 residues. V dropped 4 bases and J dropped 4; count of bases not matched to a gene: 5. CDR3: CSVGPGQGAYEQYF. The DNA for the CDR3 is TGCAGCGTTGGACCGGGACAGGGGGCTTACGAGCAGTACTTC.

This clonotype was seen more than once but under ten times. The chain has TRBV20-1 and TRBJ1-1; no clear D gene. The CDR3 is 13 residues long. The V gene lost 5 bases and the J gene lost 5 bases, with 15 bases spanning the gap. CDR1 and CDR2 (germline): DFQATT, SNEGSKA (reference sequence). In DNA form, the CDR3 reads TGCAGTGCTCTACGGGATACGCGGACTGAAGCTTTCTTT. This sequence encodes CSALRDTRTEAFF.

Comment on this clonotype: One end of the junction varies from germline; a read error may be responsible. V usage is TRBV6-5 and J usage is TRBJ2-2; tentative D call: TRBD1 (6 bases). The V gene's germline CDR1 is MNHEY and CDR2 SVGAGI. The CDR3 contains 15 residues. The CDR3: CACSYGQRNTGELFF. In DNA, the CDR3 is TGTGCCTGCAGTTACGGACAGAGAAACACCGGGGAGCTGTTTTTT.

Regarding this clonotype: At one of its ends the junction is not consistent with the germline gene, which may arise from a read error. The chain recombines TRBV28 with TRBJ2-3; D may match TRBD1 or TRBD2 (5 bases each). Germline V gives CDR1 MDHEN, CDR2 SYDVKM. The CDR3 sequence is 17 residues long. CDR3 residues: CASSSGLTYSGTGTQYF. For the CDR3, the DNA is TGTGCCAGCAGTTCGGGGTTAACGTACTCGGGAACAGGTACGCAGTATTTT.

The rearrangement joins TRBV7-8 to TRBJ2-5; 8 bases match TRBD2. With 7 bases clipped from V and 3 bases from J, the junction kept 10 bases outside the gene matches. Germline CDR1 reads SGHVS; CDR2 reads FQNEAQ. The CDR3 spans 15 residues. The CDR3 loop reads CASIPSAGGKETQYF. CDR3 sequence (DNA): TGTGCCAGCATCCCCTCGGCGGGGGGAAAAGAGACCCAGTACTTC.

This clonotype was found a few times. The CDR3 region is CSATGLAGNYEQYF. The CDR3 nucleotides are TGCAGTGCCACCGGACTAGCGGGTAACTACGAGCAGTACTTC. The V and J genes are TRBV20-1 and TRBJ2-7; TRBD2 aligns across 11 bases. Germline-derived CDR1 and CDR2 are DFQATT and SNEGSKA (reference sequence). The CDR3 covers 14 residues. V was clipped by 6 bases and J by 3 bases; unmatched bases: 7.

V is TRBV7-8 and J is TRBJ1-3; the D is unclear. The V gene's germline CDR1 is SGHVS and CDR2 FQNEAQ. There are 17 residues in the CDR3. Trimming left V 3 bases short and J 0 bases short, with 15 bases between. The CDR3 region has the DNA TGTGCCAGCAGCTTCTATAGAAGTAGCAGCTCTGGAAACACCATATATTTT. Its protein is CASSFYRSSSSGNTIYF.